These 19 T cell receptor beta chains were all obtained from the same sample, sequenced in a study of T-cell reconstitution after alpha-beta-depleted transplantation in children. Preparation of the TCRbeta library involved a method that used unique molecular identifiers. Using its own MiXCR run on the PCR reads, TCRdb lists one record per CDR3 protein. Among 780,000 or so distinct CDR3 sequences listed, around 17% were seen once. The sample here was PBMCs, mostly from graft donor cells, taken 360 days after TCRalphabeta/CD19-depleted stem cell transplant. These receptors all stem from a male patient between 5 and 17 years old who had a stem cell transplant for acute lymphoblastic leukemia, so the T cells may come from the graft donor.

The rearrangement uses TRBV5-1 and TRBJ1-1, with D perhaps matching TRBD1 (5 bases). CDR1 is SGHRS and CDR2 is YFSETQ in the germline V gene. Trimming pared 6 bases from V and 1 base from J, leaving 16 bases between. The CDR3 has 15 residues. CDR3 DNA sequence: TGCGCCAGCACCATCTTCGCCGGGGGGAACACTGAAGCTTTCTTT. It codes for CASTIFAGGNTEAFF.

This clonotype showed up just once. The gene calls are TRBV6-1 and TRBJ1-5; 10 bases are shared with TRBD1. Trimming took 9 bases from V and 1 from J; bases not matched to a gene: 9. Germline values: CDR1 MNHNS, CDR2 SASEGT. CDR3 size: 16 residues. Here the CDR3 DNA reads TGTGCCAGTCTGGACAGGGGGGGGATCAGCAATCAGCCCCAGCATTTT. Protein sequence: CASLDRGGISNQPQHF.

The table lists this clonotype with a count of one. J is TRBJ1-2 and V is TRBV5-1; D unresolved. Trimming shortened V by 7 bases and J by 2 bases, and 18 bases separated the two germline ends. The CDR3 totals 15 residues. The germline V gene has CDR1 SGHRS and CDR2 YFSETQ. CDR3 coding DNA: TGCGCCAGCGGGTTTGGGGTCTCGAAAAACTATGGCTACACCTTC. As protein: CASGFGVSKNYGYTF. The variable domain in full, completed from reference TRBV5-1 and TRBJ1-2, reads KAGVTQTPRYLIKTRGQQVTLSCSPISGHRSVSWYQQTPGQGLQFLFEYFSETQRNKGNFPGRFSGRQFSNSRSEMNVSTLELGDSALYLCASGFGVSKNYGYTFGSGTRLTVV.

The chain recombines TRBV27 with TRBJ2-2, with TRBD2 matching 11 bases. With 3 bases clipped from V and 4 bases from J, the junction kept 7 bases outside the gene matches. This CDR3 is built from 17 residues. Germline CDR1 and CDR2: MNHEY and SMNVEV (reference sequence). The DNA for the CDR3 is TGTGCCAGCAGTTTGGGAGGACTAGCGGGTATCACCGGGGAGCTGTTTTTT. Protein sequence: CASSLGGLAGITGELFF.

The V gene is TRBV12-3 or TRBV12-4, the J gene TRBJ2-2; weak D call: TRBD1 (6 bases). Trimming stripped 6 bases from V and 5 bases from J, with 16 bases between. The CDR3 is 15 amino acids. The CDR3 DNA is TGTGCCAGCAGGGCCGACCTAACAGGGACCGGGGAGCTGTTTTTT. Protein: CASRADLTGTGELFF.

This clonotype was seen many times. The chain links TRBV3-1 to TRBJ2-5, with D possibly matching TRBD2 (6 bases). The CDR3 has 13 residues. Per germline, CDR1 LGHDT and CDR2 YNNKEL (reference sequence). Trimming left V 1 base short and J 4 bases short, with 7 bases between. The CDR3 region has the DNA TGTGCCAGCAGCCAAGCCGGGGGAGAGACCCAGTACTTC. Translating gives CASSQAGGETQYF.

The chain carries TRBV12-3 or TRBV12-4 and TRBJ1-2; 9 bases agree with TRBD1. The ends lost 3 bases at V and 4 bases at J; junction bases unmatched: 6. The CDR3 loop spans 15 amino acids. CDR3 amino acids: CASSFPGQGGYGYTF. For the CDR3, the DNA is TGTGCCAGCAGTTTCCCGGGACAGGGAGGCTATGGCTACACCTTC.

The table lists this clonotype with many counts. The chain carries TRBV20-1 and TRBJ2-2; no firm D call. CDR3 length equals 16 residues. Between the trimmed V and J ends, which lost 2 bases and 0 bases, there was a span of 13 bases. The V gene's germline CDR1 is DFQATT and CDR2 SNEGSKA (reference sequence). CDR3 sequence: CSARNQEIANTGELFF. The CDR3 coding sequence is TGCAGTGCTAGAAACCAGGAGATCGCGAACACCGGGGAGCTGTTTTTT.

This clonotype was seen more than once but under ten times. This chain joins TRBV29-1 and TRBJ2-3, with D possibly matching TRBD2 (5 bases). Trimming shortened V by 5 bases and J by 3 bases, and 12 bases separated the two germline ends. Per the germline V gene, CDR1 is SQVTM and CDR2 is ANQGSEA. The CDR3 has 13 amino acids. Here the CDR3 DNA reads TGCAGCGTTACCGGACTGGGAACAGATACGCAGTATTTT. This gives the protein CSVTGLGTDTQYF.

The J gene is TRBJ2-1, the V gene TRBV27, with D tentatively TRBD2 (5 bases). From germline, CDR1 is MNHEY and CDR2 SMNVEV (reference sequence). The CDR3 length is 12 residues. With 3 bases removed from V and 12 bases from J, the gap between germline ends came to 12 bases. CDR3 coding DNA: TGTGCCAGCAGTTTGAGCGGAGGCGGGCAGTTCTTC. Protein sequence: CASSLSGGGQFF.

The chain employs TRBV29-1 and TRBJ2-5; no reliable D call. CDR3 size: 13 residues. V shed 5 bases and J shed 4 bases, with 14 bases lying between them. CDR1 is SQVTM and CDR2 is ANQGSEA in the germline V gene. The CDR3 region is CSVQGIRRETQYF. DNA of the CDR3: TGCAGCGTTCAAGGAATTCGGAGAGAGACCCAGTACTTC.

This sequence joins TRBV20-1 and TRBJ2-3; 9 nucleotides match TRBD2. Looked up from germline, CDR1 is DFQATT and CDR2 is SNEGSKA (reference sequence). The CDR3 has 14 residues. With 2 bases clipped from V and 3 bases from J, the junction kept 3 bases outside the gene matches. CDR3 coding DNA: TGCAGTGCTAGAATAGCGGGAGCGACAGATACGCAGTATTTT. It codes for CSARIAGATDTQYF.

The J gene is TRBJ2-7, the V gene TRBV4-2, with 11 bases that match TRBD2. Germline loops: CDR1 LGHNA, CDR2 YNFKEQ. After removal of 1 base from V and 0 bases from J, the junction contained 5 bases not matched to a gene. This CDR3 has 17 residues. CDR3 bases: TGTGCCAGCAGCCAAGTAGCTAGCGGGAGGAGCTCCTACGAGCAGTACTTC. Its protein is CASSQVASGRSSYEQYF.

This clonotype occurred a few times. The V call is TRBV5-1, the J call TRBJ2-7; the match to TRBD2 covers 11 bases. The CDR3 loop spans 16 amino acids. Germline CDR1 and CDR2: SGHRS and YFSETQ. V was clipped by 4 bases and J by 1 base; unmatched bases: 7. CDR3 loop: CASSPPGLAVSYEQYF. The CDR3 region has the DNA TGCGCCAGCAGCCCCCCGGGACTAGCGGTTTCCTACGAGCAGTACTTC.

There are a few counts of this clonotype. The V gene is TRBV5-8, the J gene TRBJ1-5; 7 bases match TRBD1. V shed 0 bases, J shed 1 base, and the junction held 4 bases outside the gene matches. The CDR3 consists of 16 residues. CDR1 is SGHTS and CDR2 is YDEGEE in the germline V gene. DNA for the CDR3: TGTGCCAGCAGCTTGGCGGACAGGTTGAGCAATCAGCCCCAGCATTTT. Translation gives CASSLADRLSNQPQHF.

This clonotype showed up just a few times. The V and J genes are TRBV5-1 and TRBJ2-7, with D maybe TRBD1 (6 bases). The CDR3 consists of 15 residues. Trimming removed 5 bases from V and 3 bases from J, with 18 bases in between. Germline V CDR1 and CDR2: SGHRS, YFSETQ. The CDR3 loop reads CASSRGTTDLYEQYF. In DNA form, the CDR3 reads TGCGCCAGCAGTAGGGGGACAACTGACCTCTACGAGCAGTACTTC. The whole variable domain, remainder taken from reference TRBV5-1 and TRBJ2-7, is KAGVTQTPRYLIKTRGQQVTLSCSPISGHRSVSWYQQTPGQGLQFLFEYFSETQRNKGNFPGRFSGRQFSNSRSEMNVSTLELGDSALYLCASSRGTTDLYEQYFGPGTRLTVT.

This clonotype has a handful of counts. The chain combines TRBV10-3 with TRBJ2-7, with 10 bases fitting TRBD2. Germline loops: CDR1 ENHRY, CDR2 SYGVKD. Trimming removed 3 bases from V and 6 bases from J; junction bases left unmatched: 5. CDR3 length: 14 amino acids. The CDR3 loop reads CAISDPAGGIEQYF. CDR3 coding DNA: TGTGCCATCAGTGATCCAGCGGGAGGGATCGAGCAGTACTTC.

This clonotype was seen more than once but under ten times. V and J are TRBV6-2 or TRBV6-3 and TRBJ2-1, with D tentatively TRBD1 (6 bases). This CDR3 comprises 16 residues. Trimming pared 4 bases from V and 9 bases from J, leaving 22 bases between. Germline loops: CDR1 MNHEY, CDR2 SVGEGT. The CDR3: CASSWRELPRQVEQFF. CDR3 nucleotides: TGTGCCAGCAGTTGGAGAGAGTTACCCCGACAGGTTGAGCAGTTCTTC.

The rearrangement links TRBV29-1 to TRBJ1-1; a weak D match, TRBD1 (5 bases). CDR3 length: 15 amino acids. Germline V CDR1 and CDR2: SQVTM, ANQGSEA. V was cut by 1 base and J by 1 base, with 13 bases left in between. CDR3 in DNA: TGCAGCGTTGAAGGCTTGGCAGGGCCGAACACTGAAGCTTTCTTT. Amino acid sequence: CSVEGLAGPNTEAFF.